This is a list of T cell receptor beta chains from one sample in a study of B cell selection in AIRE deficiency. The data were produced by immunoSEQ multiplex PCR, yet TCRdb's version contains in-frame clones alone and is incomplete. The sample has 20,000 to 30,000 clones; roughly 90% are singletons. Input material: CD4+CD25+ Tregs sorted from PBMCs. All receptors come from a human donor in good health. Each CDR3 is given with its conserved first and last residue. D genes are given only for firm matches. Some rows mark clone size as missing; the rest say once, few, many or name a class of expanded clone.

clone size	V gene	J gene	D gene	CDR3 protein	CDR3 DNA
once	TRBV30	TRBJ1-1	.	CAWKWGRDMNTEAFF	TGTGCCTGGAAATGGGGCAGGGACATGAACACTGAAGCTTTCTTT
medium-sized	TRBV5-6	TRBJ1-5	TRBD1	CASSSRGQHNQPQHF	TGTGCCAGCAGCTCTAGGGGACAGCACAATCAGCCCCAGCATTTT
.	TRBV5-1	TRBJ2-5	.	CASSFGTHQETQYF	TGCGCCAGCAGCTTCGGGACACACCAAGAGACCCAGTACTTC
.	TRBV18	TRBJ2-3	.	CASSPPGLGGPDTQYF	TGTGCCAGCTCACCACCGGGTCTTGGGGGGCCAGATACGCAGTATTTT
.	TRBV4-1	TRBJ2-2	.	CASSQEGPRTGELFF	TGCGCCAGCAGCCAGGAGGGGCCGAGGACCGGGGAGCTGTTTTTT
.	TRBV7-2	TRBJ2-7	.	CASSTGLRGSYEQYF	TGTGCCAGCAGCACGGGGTTGCGTGGGTCCTACGAGCAGTACTTC
.	TRBV6-5	TRBJ1-1	.	CASSYSGDVGTEAFF	TGTGCCAGCAGTTACTCAGGGGATGTTGGCACTGAAGCTTTCTTT
.	TRBV7-3	TRBJ2-3	TRBD2	CASSSTSGGDTQYF	TGTGCCAGCAGCTCGACTAGCGGTGGAGATACGCAGTATTTT
.	TRBV19	TRBJ2-1	.	CASSIGGRKSYNEQFF	TGTGCCAGTAGTATAGGGGGCAGGAAATCCTACAATGAGCAGTTCTTC
.	TRBV29-1	TRBJ2-1	TRBD2	CSVRAGGGNEQFF	TGCAGCGTCCGAGCGGGGGGAGGGAATGAGCAGTTCTTC
.	TRBV6-6	TRBJ2-7	TRBD2	CASSPGGTPWEQYF	TGTGCCAGCAGCCCCGGGGGGACGCCCTGGGAGCAGTACTTC
.	TRBV19	TRBJ1-2	.	CASSTRGVYGYTF	TGTGCCAGTAGTACCCGCGGAGTCTATGGCTACACCTTC
.	TRBV19	TRBJ2-3	.	CASSTRLTDTQYF	TGTGCCAGCTCGACTAGGCTGACTGATACGCAGTATTTT
.	TRBV2	TRBJ1-1	.	CALSGNTEAFF	TGTGCCCTCTCCGGGAACACTGAAGCTTTCTTT
few	TRBV15	TRBJ2-2	.	CATSRGAGMNTGELFF	TGTGCCACCAGCAGAGGGGCGGGGATGAACACCGGGGAGCTGTTTTTT
.	TRBV28	TRBJ2-1	.	CASSFQIVNEQFF	TGTGCCAGCAGTTTCCAGATAGTAAATGAGCAGTTCTTC
.	TRBV18	TRBJ1-6	TRBD1	CASSPGQGSPLHF	TGTGCCAGCTCACCGGGACAGGGCTCACCCCTCCACTTT
.	TRBV28	TRBJ1-1	.	CASSLGARQIEAFF	TGTGCCAGCAGTTTAGGGGCACGCCAGATTGAAGCTTTCTTT
.	TRBV7-2	TRBJ2-3	.	CASSLVGDTQYF	TGTGCCAGCAGCTTAGTTGGAGATACGCAGTATTTT
.	TRBV6-1	TRBJ1-1	.	CASSEVVAIIMNTEAFF	TGTGCCAGCAGTGAAGTGGTAGCAATTATTATGAACACTGAAGCTTTCTTT
.	TRBV5-5	TRBJ2-7	TRBD1	CASTHPGQTPYEQYF	TGTGCCAGCACTCATCCGGGACAGACCCCCTACGAGCAGTACTTC
.	TRBV9	TRBJ1-4	TRBD1	CASSVGPGQGDEKLFF	TGTGCCAGCAGCGTAGGCCCGGGACAGGGGGATGAAAAACTGTTTTTT
.	TRBV28	TRBJ1-1	.	CASSLRRSLWNTEAFF	TGTGCCAGCAGTTTACGGCGTTCCCTTTGGAACACTGAAGCTTTCTTT
.	TRBV4-3	TRBJ1-1	.	CASSQRNEVAFF	TGCGCCAGCAGCCAAAGGAATGAAGTAGCTTTCTTT
.	TRBV6-5	TRBJ1-2	.	CASSYTQNSGSGYTF	TGTGCCAGCAGTTACACGCAAAACTCAGGGTCCGGCTACACCTTC
.	TRBV2	TRBJ2-4	TRBD2	CASTTLAGGKNIQYF	TGTGCCAGCACTACCCTAGCGGGGGGCAAAAACATTCAGTACTTC
.	TRBV5-1	TRBJ2-1	.	CASSPRDWTYNEQFF	TGCGCCAGCAGCCCCCGGGACTGGACCTACAATGAGCAGTTCTTC
.	TRBV5-1	TRBJ1-1	.	CASRGVWMNTEAFF	TGCGCCAGCAGGGGGGTGTGGATGAACACTGAAGCTTTCTTT
.	TRBV7-7	TRBJ1-2	.	CAAAVEGYGYTF	TGTGCTGCTGCGGTTGAAGGCTATGGCTACACCTTC
.	TRBV7-9	TRBJ1-2	.	CASSLGVYGYTF	TGTGCCAGCAGCCTGGGGGTCTATGGCTACACCTTC
.	TRBV6-5	TRBJ1-1	.	CATGTVNTEAFF	TGTGCCACCGGGACGGTTAACACTGAAGCTTTCTTT
.	TRBV9	TRBJ1-4	TRBD1	CASSILGQGGEKLFF	TGTGCCAGCAGCATTCTCGGACAGGGAGGTGAAAAACTGTTTTTT
.	TRBV25-1	TRBJ1-1	.	CASSESEGLNTEAFF	TGTGCCAGCAGTGAATCTGAGGGGCTGAACACTGAAGCTTTCTTT
.	TRBV7-9	TRBJ1-4	.	CASSFRITGDEKLFF	TGTGCCAGCAGCTTTCGAATCACGGGCGATGAAAAACTGTTTTTT
.	TRBV19	TRBJ1-6	TRBD1	CASSTRGQGDNSPLHF	TGTGCCAGTAGTACCAGGGGACAGGGGGATAATTCACCCCTCCACTTT
.	TRBV18	TRBJ2-3	TRBD2	CASSSPRGGLADTQYF	TGTGCCAGCTCATCCCCACGGGGGGGCCTGGCAGATACGCAGTATTTT
.	TRBV9	TRBJ1-3	.	CASSGSTGFSSGNTIYF	TGTGCCAGCAGCGGGTCGACAGGCTTCTCCTCTGGAAACACCATATATTTT
once	TRBV7-2	TRBJ1-6	.	CASSPTVGSPLHF	TGTGCCAGCAGCCCGACGGTTGGTTCACCCCTCCACTTT
once	TRBV4-3	TRBJ2-6	.	CASSQESPGANVLTF	TGCGCCAGCAGCCAAGAGTCTCCTGGGGCCAACGTCCTGACTTTC
.	TRBV19	TRBJ2-4	TRBD1	CASNGQGTNIQYF	TGTGCCAGCAACGGACAGGGGACGAACATTCAGTACTTC
.	TRBV5-1	TRBJ2-1	TRBD1	CASRREGGSSYNEQFF	TGCGCCAGCAGGAGGGAAGGGGGCTCCTCCTACAATGAGCAGTTCTTC
.	TRBV11-2	TRBJ2-3	TRBD2	CASSQPSGGFTDTQYF	TGTGCCAGCAGCCAACCTAGCGGGGGTTTCACAGATACGCAGTATTTT
.	TRBV6-4	TRBJ1-3	.	CATSSGGRTSGNTIYF	TGTGCCACCAGCAGTGGAGGGAGGACGTCCGGAAACACCATATATTTT
.	TRBV6-5	TRBJ1-3	.	CASSYSLDSGNTIYF	TGTGCCAGCAGTTACTCCCTCGACTCTGGAAACACCATATATTTT
.	TRBV28	TRBJ1-2	.	CASRLRNGYTF	TGTGCCAGCAGATTAAGAAATGGCTACACCTTC
few	TRBV7-2	TRBJ2-1	TRBD2	CASSLYPSGAYNEQFF	TGTGCCAGCAGCTTATACCCTAGCGGGGCTTACAATGAGCAGTTCTTC
.	TRBV5-1	TRBJ2-7	.	CASSPRGSSYEQYF	TGCGCCAGCAGCCCACGGGGGAGCTCCTACGAGCAGTACTTC
.	TRBV6-5	TRBJ1-5	.	CASRPRGGSNQPQHF	TGTGCCAGCAGACCCAGGGGCGGGAGCAATCAGCCCCAGCATTTT
.	TRBV18	TRBJ1-4	.	CASSQNSDSGVNEKLFF	TGTGCCAGCTCGCAGAACTCGGACTCGGGGGTTAATGAAAAACTGTTTTTT
once	TRBV4-2	TRBJ2-7	TRBD1	CASSQDSSDRGVGVTYEQYF	TGTGCCAGCAGCCAAGATTCGTCGGACAGGGGAGTCGGGGTTACCTACGAGCAGTACTTC
.	TRBV6-6	TRBJ1-1	.	CASSTTGNTEAFF	TGTGCCAGCAGTACTACAGGGAACACTGAAGCTTTCTTT
.	TRBV10-3	TRBJ2-7	.	CAISRDTDPYEQYF	TGTGCCATCAGTAGGGACACGGATCCCTACGAGCAGTACTTC
.	TRBV29-1	TRBJ1-2	.	CSVEGFDGYTF	TGCAGCGTTGAAGGGTTCGATGGCTACACCTTC